This TCR beta chain stems from a study of blood T cell repertoires in COVID-19. Per the germline V gene, CDR1 is SGHVS and CDR2 is FQNEAQ. The CDR3 is made up of 19 amino acids. V dropped 5 bases and J dropped 2 bases, with 25 bases sitting between them. Authors' data handling: Amplification with reference gene primers provided the estimates of nucleated cell counts. TCRdb's table, derived via immunoSEQ multiplex PCR, lists solely in-frame clones and lacks some. V, J and clone size are taken as reported in that table, and D and trimming were inferred from the DNA itself. The sample has about 85,000 clones; 90% are singletons. This clone was found once.

The sample was peripheral blood. The chain uses TRBV7-8 and TRBJ1-3, with a tentative D call TRBD1 (6 bases). The TCR was taken from a woman aged 80 or over with active or convalescent COVID-19. The CDR3: CASSAMTGRRGGAGNTIYF. CDR3 in DNA: TGTGCCAGCAGCGCCATGACAGGTCGCCGGGGGGGAGCTGGAAACACCATATATTTT.